Listed here are 25 T cell receptor beta chains from one sample, sequenced in a study of blood T cell repertoires in COVID-19. Method: immunoSEQ multiplex PCR; TCRdb's copy keeps in-frame clones and lacks some. Here the sample spans about 350,000 clones, roughly 90% being singletons. The specimen was PBMCs or T cells enriched from blood (not recorded which). The source is a woman aged 25 to 39 who had been exposed to COVID-19.

V and J are TRBV12-3 or TRBV12-4 and TRBJ1-2; D not certain. The V end was cut by 3 bases, the J end by 8 bases, with 13 bases between. CDR3 size: 13 residues. DNA of the CDR3: TGTGCCAGCAGTTTTGAGACAATGAGAGGCTACACCTTC. It translates to CASSFETMRGYTF.

This chain connects TRBV6-5 to TRBJ1-1; D gene unclear. The CDR3 extends over 15 amino acids. Trimming stripped 2 bases from V and 0 bases from J, with 10 bases between. Looked up from germline, CDR1 is MNHEY and CDR2 is SVGAGI. The CDR3 loop is CASSYAQTMNTEAFF. For the CDR3, the DNA is TGTGCCAGCAGTTACGCACAGACAATGAACACTGAAGCTTTCTTT.

The V gene is TRBV6-2 or TRBV6-3, the J gene TRBJ2-2; D is possibly TRBD2 (5 bases). Trimming removed 2 bases from V and 2 bases from J, with 9 bases in between. Germline lookup yields CDR1 MNHEY and CDR2 SVGEGT. The CDR3 is 15 amino acids. The CDR3 reads CASSYPLENTGELFF. DNA of the CDR3: TGTGCCAGCAGTTACCCACTAGAAAACACCGGGGAGCTGTTTTTT.

The genes are TRBV5-1 and TRBJ2-2; D might be TRBD2 (7 bases). The V gene's germline CDR1 is SGHRS and CDR2 YFSETQ. The V end lost 6 bases, the J end lost 6 bases, and 15 bases lay between the germline ends. The CDR3 spans 14 residues. CDR3 bases: TGCGCCAGCACATCGGAAGGGGGGGCCGGGGAGCTGTTTTTT. It specifies CASTSEGGAGELFF. Full variable domain (outside the CDR3, taken from reference TRBV5-1 and TRBJ2-2): KAGVTQTPRYLIKTRGQQVTLSCSPISGHRSVSWYQQTPGQGLQFLFEYFSETQRNKGNFPGRFSGRQFSNSRSEMNVSTLELGDSALYLCASTSEGGAGELFFGEGSRLTVL.

The rearrangement uses TRBV19 and TRBJ1-2; D possibly corresponds to TRBD1 (6 bases). The CDR3 covers 11 residues. Germline lookup yields CDR1 LNHDA and CDR2 SQIVND (reference sequence). V was pared by 4 bases and J by 9 bases, with 9 bases between. This chain's CDR3 is CASSTWDSYTF. In nucleotides, the CDR3 is TGTGCCAGTAGTACCTGGGACAGCTACACCTTC.

V and J are TRBV21-1 and TRBJ2-1; the D call in the table, TRBD1, was not verified against the DNA. TRBV21-1 counts as a pseudogene. The CDR3 loop spans 18 amino acids. CDR3 sequence reads: CASSKRGAGQGAIDEQFF. In nucleotides, the CDR3 is TGTGCCAGCAGCAAACGAGGGGCAGGACAGGGGGCGATCGATGAGCAGTTCTTC.

The chain links TRBV19 to TRBJ2-7; 10 bases match TRBD2. The CDR3 loop spans 17 amino acids. J gave up 4 bases and V 0 bases, and 9 bases lay outside the gene matches. Looked up from germline, CDR1 is LNHDA and CDR2 is SQIVND (reference sequence). The CDR3 loop reads CASSIESASGSGYEQYF. The DNA for the CDR3 is TGTGCCAGTAGTATAGAGTCGGCTAGCGGGAGCGGGTACGAGCAGTACTTC. The variable domain in full, with the rest retrieved from reference TRBV19 and TRBJ2-7, is DGGITQSPKYLFRKEGQNVTLSCEQNLNHDAMYWYRQDPGQGLRLIYYSQIVNDFQKGDIAEGYSVSREKKESFPLTVTSAQKNPTAFYLCASSIESASGSGYEQYFGPGTRLTVT.

The chain carries TRBV19 and TRBJ1-2; 8 bases fit TRBD1. Trimming at V came to 2 bases and at J to 7 bases, leaving 9 bases not matched to a gene. CDR1 and CDR2 from the germline V gene are LNHDA and SQIVND (reference sequence). The CDR3 has 15 residues. The CDR3 spells CASSISTGVPSGYTF. CDR3 coding DNA: TGTGCCAGTAGTATATCGACAGGGGTTCCGAGTGGCTACACCTTC.

The J gene is TRBJ1-5, the V gene TRBV5-8; tentative D call: TRBD1 (5 bases). With 2 bases removed from V and 4 bases from J, the gap between germline ends came to 13 bases. This CDR3 has 15 residues. CDR1 SGHTS and CDR2 YDEGEE come from the germline V gene. The CDR3 region has the DNA TGTGCCAGCAGCTTCGTCACAGGATCTAATCAGCCCCAGCATTTT. Translated: CASSFVTGSNQPQHF.

The chain uses TRBV11-3 and TRBJ2-7, with D perhaps matching TRBD2 (6 bases). The germline V and J ends were trimmed by 5 bases and 3 bases, with 17 bases remaining between them. The CDR3 spans 15 residues. Per germline, CDR1 SGHNT and CDR2 YENEEA. The CDR3 nucleotides are TGTGCCAGCAGCGGCGGCGGGGCCTCTATCTACGAGCAGTACTTC. Its translation is CASSGGGASIYEQYF.

The chain links TRBV7-6 to TRBJ2-7; D might be TRBD2 (6 bases). Per the germline V gene, CDR1 is SGHVS and CDR2 is FNYEAQ. CDR3 length: 17 residues. Trimming left V 5 bases short and J 7 bases short, with 27 bases between. CDR3 region: CASSVISGEASLWEQYF. CDR3 coding DNA: TGTGCCAGCAGCGTAATATCGGGGGAGGCCTCGTTATGGGAGCAGTACTTC.

The chain uses TRBV6-2 or TRBV6-3 and TRBJ2-1, with a possible D match to TRBD2 (6 bases). CDR1 and CDR2 from the germline V gene are MNHEY and SVGEGT. The CDR3 runs 18 residues. Trimming pared 0 bases from V and 4 bases from J, leaving 19 bases between. CDR3 residues: CASSYSKFGGVGYNEQFF. Here the CDR3 DNA reads TGTGCCAGCAGTTACTCGAAATTCGGCGGGGTGGGGTACAATGAGCAGTTCTTC.

This sequence joins TRBV9 and TRBJ1-6, with D uncertain. In germline, CDR1 is SGDLS, CDR2 YYNGEE. V was pared by 0 bases and J by 8 bases, with 12 bases between. The CDR3 contains 15 residues. Here the CDR3 DNA reads TGTGCCAGCAGCGTAGAATCCACTTCGGATTCACCCCTCCACTTT. The encoded protein is CASSVESTSDSPLHF. The full variable domain, completed using reference TRBV9 and TRBJ1-6, is DSGVTQTPKHLITATGQRVTLRCSPRSGDLSVYWYQQSLDQGLQFLIQYYNGEERAKGNILERFSAQQFPDLHSELNLSSLELGDSALYFCASSVESTSDSPLHFGNGTRLTVT.

The V and J genes are TRBV4-2 and TRBJ2-2; tentatively, D is TRBD1 (6 bases). V lost 5 bases and J lost 1, with 17 bases in between. The V gene's germline CDR1 is LGHNA and CDR2 YNFKEQ. The CDR3 is made up of 17 amino acids. For the CDR3, the DNA is TGTGCCAGCAGCAAGACCGAACGACAGGTGAACACCGGGGAGCTGTTTTTT. Amino acid sequence: CASSKTERQVNTGELFF.

As concerns this clone: The sample has other DNA sequences that encode this CDR3 too. This rearrangement joins TRBV28 to TRBJ2-3; 8 bases agree with TRBD1. CDR3 size: 14 residues. The V segment lost 4 bases and the J segment 1 base; nucleotides outside the gene matches: 1. Germline CDR1 is MDHEN and CDR2 is SYDVKM. CDR3 region: CASSSGQGTDTQYF. The CDR3 bases are TGTGCCAGCAGTTCGGGACAGGGCACAGATACGCAGTATTTT.

The chain carries TRBV28 and TRBJ2-7; D not certain. The CDR3 is 15 amino acids. Germline-derived CDR1 and CDR2 are MDHEN and SYDVKM. Trimming took 3 bases from V and 0 from J, leaving 12 bases between them. CDR3 DNA sequence: TGTGCCAGCAGTTTTTCGGTGAGGAGCTCCTACGAGCAGTACTTC. Amino acids: CASSFSVRSSYEQYF.

The rearrangement links TRBV29-1 to TRBJ1-2; TRBD1 matches 7 bases. From germline, CDR1 is SQVTM and CDR2 ANQGSEA. J lost 2 bases, V lost 6 bases, and 3 bases had no gene match. The CDR3 length is 12 residues. The CDR3 sequence: CSVPTGNYGYTF. CDR3 DNA sequence: TGCAGCGTCCCGACAGGGAACTATGGCTACACCTTC.

The genes are TRBV19 and TRBJ1-1; D is possibly TRBD1 (6 bases). The CDR3 sequence is 13 residues long. The V and J ends lost 4 bases and 0 bases respectively, with 6 bases between them. Germline assignment: CDR1 LNHDA and CDR2 SQIVND (reference sequence). CDR3 residues: CASSNRVNTEAFF. As DNA, the CDR3 is TGTGCCAGTAGTAACAGGGTGAACACTGAAGCTTTCTTT.

This sequence joins TRBV18 and TRBJ2-5; 8 bases align to TRBD1. Germline CDR1 KGHSH, CDR2 LQKENI. J was trimmed by 1 base and V by 1 base; bases with no gene match: 2. The CDR3 covers 15 residues. The CDR3 sequence: CASSPRGTGQETQYF. Written as DNA, the CDR3 is TGTGCCAGCTCACCACGGGGGACAGGCCAAGAGACCCAGTACTTC.

The V call is TRBV6-2 or TRBV6-3, the J call TRBJ1-1; TRBD1 might be the D (5 bases). The CDR3 totals 18 residues. Deletions cut 4 bases from V and 1 base from J, with 22 bases between. CDR1 MNHEY and CDR2 SVGEGT come from the germline V gene. The CDR3 loop is CASSFLRRGSRRNTEAFF. Here the CDR3 DNA reads TGTGCCAGCAGTTTCCTCCGTCGGGGGAGCAGGCGGAACACTGAAGCTTTCTTT.

This chain connects TRBV5-1 to TRBJ2-7, with TRBD1 matching 8 bases. In germline, CDR1 is SGHRS, CDR2 YFSETQ. The CDR3 contains 14 residues. Unmatched junction bases numbered 6, after V lost 1 base and J lost 6 bases. CDR3 loop: CASSLLDRVIEQYF. The CDR3 DNA reads as TGCGCCAGCAGCTTGCTGGACAGGGTGATCGAGCAGTACTTC.

CDR3 amino acids: CASSKARGDQPQHF. The CDR3 region has the DNA TGTGCCAGCAGCAAAGCGCGGGGGGATCAGCCCCAGCATTTT. The rearrangement uses TRBV21-1 and TRBJ1-5. TRBV21-1 is a listed pseudogene. The CDR3 consists of 14 residues.

The V call is TRBV9, the J call TRBJ1-6; D unclear. Trimming cost V 0 bases and J 5 bases, with 9 bases left between them. The CDR3 is 15 residues long. Germline values: CDR1 SGDLS, CDR2 YYNGEE. CDR3 residues: CASSVAGRNNSPLHF. The CDR3 coding sequence is TGTGCCAGCAGCGTAGCGGGGAGAAATAATTCACCCCTCCACTTT.

This rearrangement joins TRBV6-5 to TRBJ1-6; no clear D gene. The germline CDR1 and CDR2 sequences are MNHEY and SVGAGI. Trimming stripped 1 base from V and 0 bases from J, with 7 bases between. This CDR3 contains 16 residues. This chain's CDR3 is CASSYLRGSYNSPLHF. The DNA of the CDR3 is TGTGCCAGCAGTTACTTGAGAGGCTCCTATAATTCACCCCTCCACTTT.

V and J are TRBV7-9 and TRBJ2-1, with D possibly matching TRBD2 (6 bases). This CDR3 comprises 19 residues. V was pared by 4 bases and J by 2 bases, with 24 bases between. Germline lookup yields CDR1 SEHNR and CDR2 FQNEAQ (reference sequence). CDR3 residues: CASSSSLVNRRVAYNEQFF. The CDR3 DNA is TGTGCCAGCAGCTCCTCACTTGTTAACCGGAGGGTTGCCTACAATGAGCAGTTCTTC.